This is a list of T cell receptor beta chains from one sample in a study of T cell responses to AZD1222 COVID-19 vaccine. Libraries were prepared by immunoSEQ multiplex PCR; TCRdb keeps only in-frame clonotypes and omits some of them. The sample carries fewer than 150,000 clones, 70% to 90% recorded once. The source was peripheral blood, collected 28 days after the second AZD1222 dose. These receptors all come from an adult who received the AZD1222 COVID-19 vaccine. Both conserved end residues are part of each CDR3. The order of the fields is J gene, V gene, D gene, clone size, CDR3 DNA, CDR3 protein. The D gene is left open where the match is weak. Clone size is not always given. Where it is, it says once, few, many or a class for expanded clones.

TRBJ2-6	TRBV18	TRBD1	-	TGTGCCAGCTCACCACAGGGGGCGATCTCTGGGGCCAACGTCCTGACTTTC	CASSPQGAISGANVLTF
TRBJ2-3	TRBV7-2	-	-	TGTGCCAGCAGCCCCCCCGAACTCACAGATACGCAGTATTTT	CASSPPELTDTQYF
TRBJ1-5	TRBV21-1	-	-	TGTGCCAGCAGCCTGGCTTCCCCTGGGCCAGGGAGCAATCAGCCCCAGCATTTT	CASSLASPGPGSNQPQHF
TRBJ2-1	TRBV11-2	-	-	TGTGCCAGCAGCCCATCACCGCGGGGTTACAATGAGCAGTTCTTC	CASSPSPRGYNEQFF
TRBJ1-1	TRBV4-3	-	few	TGCGCCAGCAGCCACCGCCAGGGCACTGAAGCTTTCTTT	CASSHRQGTEAFF
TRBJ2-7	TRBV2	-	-	TGTGCCAGCATGGATTTAAATACAAGACCCAATTCCTACGAGCAGTACTTC	CASMDLNTRPNSYEQYF
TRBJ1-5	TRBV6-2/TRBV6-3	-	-	TGTGCCAGCAGTTCCCCCGGAGGGAGTCAGCCCCAGCATTTT	CASSSPGGSQPQHF
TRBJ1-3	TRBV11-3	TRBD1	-	TGTGCCAGCAGCGAGGACAGGGAAGGAAACACCATATATTTT	CASSEDREGNTIYF
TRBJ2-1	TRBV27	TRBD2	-	TGTGCCAGCAGTTTCGCGGGAGCCTACAATGAGCAGTTCTTC	CASSFAGAYNEQFF
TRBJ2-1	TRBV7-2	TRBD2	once	TGTGCCAGCATCGGGACTAGCGGGAGCTCCTACAATGAGCAGTTCTTC	CASIGTSGSSYNEQFF
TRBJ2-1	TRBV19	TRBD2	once	TGTGCCAGTAGTATCGATGGCGGGAGGGGAGCAAATGAGCAGTTCTTC	CASSIDGGRGANEQFF
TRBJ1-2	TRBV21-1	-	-	TGTGCCAGCAGCAACAACGCGGTCGGGCAGTCCTTCTATGGCTACACCTTC	CASSNNAVGQSFYGYTF
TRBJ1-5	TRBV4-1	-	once	TGCGCCAGCAGCCAAAGACAGAGCTATAGCAATCAGCCCCAGCATTTT	CASSQRQSYSNQPQHF
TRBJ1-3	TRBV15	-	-	TGTGCCACCAGCAGAGTAGGGCTCTCTGGAAACACCATATATTTT	CATSRVGLSGNTIYF
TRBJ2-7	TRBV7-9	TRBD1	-	TGTGCCAGCAGCTTAAACCAGGGGGCCCACGAGCAGTACTTC	CASSLNQGAHEQYF
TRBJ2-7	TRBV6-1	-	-	TGTGCCAGCAGTGTGGGGATGGCAGGGAGCCCCTACGAGCAGTACTTC	CASSVGMAGSPYEQYF
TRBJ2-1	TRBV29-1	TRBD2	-	TGCAGCGTTGAAGGGACTAGCTCCTACAATGAGCAGTTCTTC	CSVEGTSSYNEQFF
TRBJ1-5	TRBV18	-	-	TGTGCCAGCTCACCCCGGGACGGAAATCAGCCCCAGCATTTT	CASSPRDGNQPQHF
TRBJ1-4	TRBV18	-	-	TGTGCCAGCTCACTTCCGTCCCGGGAAAAACTGTTTTTT	CASSLPSREKLFF
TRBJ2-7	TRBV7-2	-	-	TGTGCCAGCAGCCCCGGACGGATGTACGAGCAGTACTTC	CASSPGRMYEQYF
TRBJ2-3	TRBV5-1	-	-	TGCGCCAGCAGCTTAGGGGGGGACGCAGATACGCAGTATTTT	CASSLGGDADTQYF
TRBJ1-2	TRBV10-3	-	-	TGTGCCATCAGTGAGTCTGGACGGCGGCAAGCTAACTATGGCTACACCTTC	CAISESGRRQANYGYTF
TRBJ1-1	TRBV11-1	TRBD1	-	TGTGCCAGCAGGGAACGGGACAGGGAGAACACTGAAGCTTTCTTT	CASRERDRENTEAFF
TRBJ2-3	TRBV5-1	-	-	TGCGCCAGCAGCTTTCAGGGGATAAACACAGATACGCAGTATTTT	CASSFQGINTDTQYF
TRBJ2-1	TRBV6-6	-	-	TGTGCCAGCAGTTACTCGAGGGACGGACTCTGGTTCTTC	CASSYSRDGLWFF
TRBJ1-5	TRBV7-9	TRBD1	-	TGTGCCAGCAGCTTAGCTACCGGGACAGGGAGTCAGCCCCAGCATTTT	CASSLATGTGSQPQHF
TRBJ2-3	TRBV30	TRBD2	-	TGTGCCTGGAGTGCAATGGGGGGGATAGATACGCAGTATTTT	CAWSAMGGIDTQYF
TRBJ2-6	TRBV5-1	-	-	TGCGCCAGCAGCCTGGGTGACTCTGGGGCCAACGTCCTGACTTTC	CASSLGDSGANVLTF
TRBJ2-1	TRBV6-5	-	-	TGTGCCAGCAGTTACCGGGCCTACAATGAGCAGTTCTTC	CASSYRAYNEQFF
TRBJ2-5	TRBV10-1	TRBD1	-	TGCGCCAGCAGCCCGACGGGACAGGGCTGGGAGACCCAGTACTTC	CASSPTGQGWETQYF
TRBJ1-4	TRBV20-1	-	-	TGCAGTGCTAGTTCGGAGGCTAATGAAAAACTGTTTTTT	CSASSEANEKLFF